This TCR beta chain was sequenced for a study of cytomegalovirus exposure and HLA in healthy donors (dated by TCRdb to 2016 to 2017). About the study as a whole: According to an earlier analysis of 550 to 750 of the donors, 150 million to 200 million T cells yielded roughly 100 million unique TCR beta sequences and more than 250 Gb of sequence data. The genetic ancestry cluster associated with self-reported Caucasian donors included approximately 85% of the roughly 390 genotyped donors. The number of donors typed differed by locus, with roughly 629-640 for A, B, C, DRB1 and DQB1, 522 for DQA1, nearly 610 for DPA1, and roughly 450 for DPB1. The study aimed to test whether signatures of past pathogen exposure could be identified by cataloging public T cell receptors. Rather than drawing on any new phenotypic data, the later analysis identified candidate immune exposures from TCR beta sequences and the way those sequences occurred across donors. Donor age, sex, ethnicity and CMV serostatus were compiled alongside the repertoire data. In an earlier analysis of over 550 of the donors, high-throughput TCR beta sequencing was used to judge whether each TCR beta V gene segment behaved as functional or pseudogenic. HLA typing covered class I and class II loci at four-digit resolution. Among around 400 genotyped donors of the cohort, an average of 235,054 unique TCR beta nucleotide sequences were sequenced per donor, around 20% of them non-productive. Roughly 5 DR-DQ haplotypes were handled as single units for association and clustering, since linkage in the cohort was strong. The study profiled the T cell repertoires of 550 to 700 subjects by immunosequencing and related them to cytomegalovirus serostatus. In a later genetic analysis, genome-wide SNP genotypes for about 65% of the roughly 670 donors were used, and that subset was treated as a discovery cohort. A separate validation cohort of about 110 different subjects was used in addition to the roughly 700-subject first cohort. To study patterns of TCR occurrence, a later analysis re-analyzed previously published TCR beta repertoires from 666 donors and added high-resolution HLA genotyping. Roughly 290 gigabases of sequencing data and approximately 91 million unique TCR sequences made up an early release that covered roughly 670 HLA-typed donors. All discovery cohort repertoires had been generated on a single sequencing platform. To predict cytomegalovirus infection status, the study brought together high-throughput TCR immunosequencing, statistical association of individual TCRs with disease status, and machine learning.

To prepare the library, the immunoSEQ multiplex PCR assay was applied. The multiplex PCR relied on a mix of 60 forward primers for TCR Vbeta segments and 13 reverse primers for TCR Jbeta segments. The CDR3 region of rearranged TCR beta genes was amplified from genomic DNA by a multiplex PCR assay. The Illumina HiSeq System was used to sequence the amplified TCR beta libraries as 87-base-pair reads. For the original study's pipeline: In a later analysis, tens of millions of unique TCR beta chains were counted across the roughly 610 repertoires, and roughly 11 million of these chains were shared by at least two donors. To remove PCR and sequencing errors, raw reads were error-corrected and collapsed into unique sequences using a nearest-neighbor algorithm that merged closely related sequences. Alignment of CDR3 sequences to IMGT reference sequences was used to assign V, D and J gene segments. For a sequence to be retained, a match of at least six nucleotides was required to both a V gene segment and a J gene segment. Rearrangements were classified as productive when the CDR3 lacked stop codons and remained in frame with V and J, and all other rearrangements were classified as non-productive. Following IMGT convention, CDR3 was defined as the stretch from the second conserved V-encoded cysteine to the conserved J-encoded phenylalanine. Sequences without an unambiguous match to a single V gene segment were excluded from the earlier analysis of 500 to 700 of the donors. An earlier analysis of a few hundred of the donors called V segments functional above 56.7% productive rearrangements and segregating when the between-donor standard deviation exceeded 5%. To diagnose cytomegalovirus status from the catalog of TCR beta chain sequences, a statistical classification framework was built. In a later analysis, V and J genes were assigned by comparing TCR nucleotide sequences against IMGT/GENE-DB human TR gene sequences. In a later analysis, CDR3 sequences and most-parsimonious VDJ recombination scenarios were assigned using the TCRdist pipeline. In a later analysis, every TCR beta chain was defined by the combination of its CDR3 amino acid sequence and its V-gene family, and reads without a unique V-gene family were dropped. As a way to deal with suspected cross-contamination and a sequencing artifact, a later analysis dropped 450 to 700 nucleotide sequences that were highly shared and had low generation probability. In a later analysis, a clonal expansion index for each public chain was calculated from normalized within-repertoire ranks of inferred template counts. Generation probabilities in a later analysis came from a VDJ recombination model fitted to out-of-frame rearrangements, and those results were checked against IGoR. Hypergeometric tests were used in a later analysis to score TCR-TCR, TCR-HLA and TCR-CMV co-occurrence, with a repertoire-size bias correction applied to the TCR pairs. To estimate false discovery rates, a later analysis permuted the HLA or CMV assignments 20 times. In a later analysis, co-occurring TCRs were grouped using DBSCAN, and TCRdist sequence similarity was added for clustering within HLA-allele-positive subsets. Co-occurrence clustering excluded repertoires with fewer than 30,000 or more than 120,000 public chains, plus five with anomalous nucleotide sharing. The immuneACCESS repertoire file appears here via TCRdb, limited to in-frame rearrangements. These files lack a portion of the clones; in checked studies, under half of the deficit traces to unresolved V genes, and the cause of the others is not known. Clone size and V and J calls were adopted from that table, with D and trimming inferred from the DNA. The sample table holds some 170,000 clones, of which about 69% were seen once. The top ten clonotypes cover roughly 2.5% of the sample.

CDR1 and CDR2, per the germline V gene, are KGHSH and LQKENI. CDR3 length: 16 amino acids, cysteine to phenylalanine. Left in the record is the CDR3 DNA by itself, 48 bases read in frame from the first base. V lost 2 bases and J lost 4 bases, and the count of bases not matched to a germline gene is 7. Concerning this clone: Its cognate antigen has yet to be identified. No much larger clone exists at a distance of one base, and base qualities are not known.

The cohort consisted of 666 healthy bone marrow donors. At the time of sampling, every cohort member was nominally healthy, though immune exposures that went unrecorded were likely present. CMV serostatus was positive for 289 and negative for about 55% of the roughly 670 cohort members, and was not recorded for this donor. Each donor provided a peripheral blood sample, and peripheral blood mononuclear cells were used for TCR beta sequencing. The Qiagen DNeasy Blood Extraction Kit was used to extract genomic DNA from the blood cell samples. General findings and caveats noted by the study authors: In a later analysis, about 16,000 TCR beta sequences were associated with specific HLA alleles at a false discovery rate of 0.05. In a later analysis, TCR association rates were found to vary across HLA loci, with the most associated TCRs seen for DRB1 alleles and the fewest for HLA-C alleles. A group of highly shared sequence variants was considered likely to be a technical artifact of the sequencing pipeline. For the cohort, immune exposure information was limited to CMV serostatus. According to a later genetic analysis, donors in an Asian-associated ancestry cluster had fewer N-insertions in productive TCRs than the approximately 670-donor mean. The study listed 150 to 200 TCR beta chains as associated with cytomegalovirus. The authors suggested that the approach could potentially be generalized to other disease states and immunological phenotypes. Cytomegalovirus status was reported to be diagnosed by the classifier with high specificity and sensitivity in both the original and validation cohorts. Because counts were too low, roughly 18 rarely observed V segments, including chromosome 9 orphons, were left out of the earlier analysis of 500 to 650 of the donors. Several of the top co-occurrence clusters appeared to be linked to parvovirus B19, influenza, CMV and Epstein-Barr virus, according to a later analysis. The cohort was sequenced for TCR beta chains only, and without alpha or paired-chain data the features that could be detected were limited. Most TCR sequences were observed very rarely across donors, whereas some public TCRs were present in many individuals. Because HLA typing was unavailable for some donors at each locus, only the typed subset was used in association tests. A later genetic analysis associated a missense DCLRE1C variant with V-gene and J-gene trimming of TCR beta chains, and an independent cohort replicated the association. Linkage disequilibrium might explain the correlated functional status among segregating V segments, but an unknown experimental factor could not be ruled out. Because the 87-base-pair reads could not distinguish some IMGT-functional V segments, including TRBV6-2 and TRBV6-3, those segments were excluded. A further reported finding was that TCR beta sequences accurately predicted the HLA-A and HLA-B alleles for most subjects in the first cohort. In an earlier analysis of 587 of the donors, most TCR beta V segments appeared in productive rearrangements about 90% or about 30% of the time, broadly matching IMGT annotations. In vitro tests confirmed that a few of the cytomegalovirus-associated TCR beta chains recognize cytomegalovirus antigens. Sequencing depth was assumed to be roughly uniform across donors in the presence/absence analyses, though that assumption may not hold. According to a later analysis, most CMV-associated TCR beta chains appeared to be HLA-restricted, and the HLA associations seemed to be driven largely by CMV exposure. In a later analysis, HLA-associated TCR beta chains showed more clonal expansion and lower generation probabilities than non-associated chains that were equally common. Assigning TCR associations to individual alleles was difficult when HLA alleles, especially DR and DQ, strongly co-occurred.

Specimen: PBMCs. The rearranged chain carries TRBV18 and TRBJ1-5, and 8 bases in between align with TRBD1. The receptor was isolated from a human donor in good health. The sequence in DNA is TGTGCCAGCTCACCAACACAGGGGGGAGTAAATCAGCCCCAGCATTTT. Its product reads: CASSPTQGGVNQPQHF.